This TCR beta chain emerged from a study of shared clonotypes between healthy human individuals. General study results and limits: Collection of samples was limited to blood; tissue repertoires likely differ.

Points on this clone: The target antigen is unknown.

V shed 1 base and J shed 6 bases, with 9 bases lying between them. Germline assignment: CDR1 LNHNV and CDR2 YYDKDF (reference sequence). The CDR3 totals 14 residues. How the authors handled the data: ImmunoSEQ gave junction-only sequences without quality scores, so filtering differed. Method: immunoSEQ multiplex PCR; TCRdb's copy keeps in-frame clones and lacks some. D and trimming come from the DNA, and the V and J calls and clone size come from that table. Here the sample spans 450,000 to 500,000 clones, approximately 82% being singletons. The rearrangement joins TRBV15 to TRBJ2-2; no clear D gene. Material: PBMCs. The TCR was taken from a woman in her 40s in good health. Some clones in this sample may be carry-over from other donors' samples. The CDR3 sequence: CATSRGKVPGELFF. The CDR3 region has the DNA TGTGCCACCAGCAGAGGAAAGGTCCCCGGGGAGCTGTTTTTT.